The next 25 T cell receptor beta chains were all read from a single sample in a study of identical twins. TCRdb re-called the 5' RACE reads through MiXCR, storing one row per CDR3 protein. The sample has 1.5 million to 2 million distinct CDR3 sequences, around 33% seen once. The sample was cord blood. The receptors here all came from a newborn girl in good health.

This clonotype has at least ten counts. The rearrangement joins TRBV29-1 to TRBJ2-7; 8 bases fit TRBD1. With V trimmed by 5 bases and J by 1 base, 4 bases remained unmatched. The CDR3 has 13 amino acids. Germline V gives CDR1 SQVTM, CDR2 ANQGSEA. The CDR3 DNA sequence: TGCAGCGTTCCGGGACAGGATTCCTACGAGCAGTACTTC. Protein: CSVPGQDSYEQYF.

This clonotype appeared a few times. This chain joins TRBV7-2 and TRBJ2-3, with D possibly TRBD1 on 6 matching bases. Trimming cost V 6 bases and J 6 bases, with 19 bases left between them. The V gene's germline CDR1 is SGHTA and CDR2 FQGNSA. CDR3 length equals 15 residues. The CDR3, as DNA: TGTGCCAGCAGTCATATATCTGGGGGCAAGGATACGCAGTATTTT. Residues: CASSHISGGKDTQYF.

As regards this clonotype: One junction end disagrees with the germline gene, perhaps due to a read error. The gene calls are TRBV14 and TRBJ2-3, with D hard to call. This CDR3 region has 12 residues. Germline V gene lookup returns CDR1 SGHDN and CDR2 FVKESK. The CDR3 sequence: CASSLVGDAQYF. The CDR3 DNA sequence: TGTGCCAGCAGCTTAGTTGGAGATGCGCAGTATTTT.

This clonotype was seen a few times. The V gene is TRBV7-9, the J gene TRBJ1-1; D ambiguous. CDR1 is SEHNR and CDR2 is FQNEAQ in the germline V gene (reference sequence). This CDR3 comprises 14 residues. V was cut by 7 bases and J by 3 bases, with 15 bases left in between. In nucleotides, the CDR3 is TGTGCCAGCACCCGTATGACGTTGTACACTGAAGCTTTCTTT. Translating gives CASTRMTLYTEAFF.

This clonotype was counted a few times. The CDR3 coding sequence is TGTGCCAGCAGCCAACACATGAACACTGAAGCTTTCTTT. This codes for CASSQHMNTEAFF. J is TRBJ1-1 and V is TRBV4-2, with D unclear. Germline-derived CDR1 and CDR2 are LGHNA and YNFKEQ. Trimming pared 2 bases from V and 0 bases from J, leaving 4 bases between. CDR3 length equals 13 residues.

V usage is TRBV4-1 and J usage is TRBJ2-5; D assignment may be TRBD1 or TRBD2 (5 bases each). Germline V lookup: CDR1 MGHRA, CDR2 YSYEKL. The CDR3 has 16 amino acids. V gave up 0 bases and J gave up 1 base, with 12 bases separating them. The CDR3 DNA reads TGCGCCAGCAGCCAAGAAACAGTGGGACGCCAAGAGACCCAGTACTTC. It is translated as CASSQETVGRQETQYF.

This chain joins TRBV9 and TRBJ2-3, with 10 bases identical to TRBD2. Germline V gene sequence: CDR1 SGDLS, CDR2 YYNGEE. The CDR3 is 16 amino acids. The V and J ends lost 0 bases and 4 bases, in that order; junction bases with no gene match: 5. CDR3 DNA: TGTGCCAGCAGCGTAGTTCCAGCGGGAGGGGCAGATACGCAGTATTTT. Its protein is CASSVVPAGGADTQYF. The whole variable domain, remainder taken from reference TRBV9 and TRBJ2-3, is DSGVTQTPKHLITATGQRVTLRCSPRSGDLSVYWYQQSLDQGLQFLIQYYNGEERAKGNILERFSAQQFPDLHSELNLSSLELGDSALYFCASSVVPAGGADTQYFGPGTRLTVL.

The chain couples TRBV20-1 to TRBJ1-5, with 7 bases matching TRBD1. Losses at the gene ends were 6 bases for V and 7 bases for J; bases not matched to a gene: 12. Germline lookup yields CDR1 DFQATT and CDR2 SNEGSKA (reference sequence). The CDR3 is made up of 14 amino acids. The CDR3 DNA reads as TGCAGTGCAAAGAAGACAGGGCCAATCCAGCCCCAGCATTTT. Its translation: CSAKKTGPIQPQHF.

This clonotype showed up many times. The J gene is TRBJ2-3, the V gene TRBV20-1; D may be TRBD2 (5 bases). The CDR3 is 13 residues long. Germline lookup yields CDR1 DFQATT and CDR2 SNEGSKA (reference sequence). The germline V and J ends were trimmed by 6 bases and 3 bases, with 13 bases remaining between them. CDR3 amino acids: CSAKRAQTDTQYF. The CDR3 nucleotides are TGCAGTGCCAAGAGGGCCCAAACAGATACGCAGTATTTT.

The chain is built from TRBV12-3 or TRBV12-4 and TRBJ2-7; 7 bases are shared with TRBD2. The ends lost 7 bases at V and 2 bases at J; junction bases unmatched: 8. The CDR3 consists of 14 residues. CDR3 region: CASIWGGSPYEQYF. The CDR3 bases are TGTGCCAGCATTTGGGGGGGGAGTCCCTACGAGCAGTACTTC.

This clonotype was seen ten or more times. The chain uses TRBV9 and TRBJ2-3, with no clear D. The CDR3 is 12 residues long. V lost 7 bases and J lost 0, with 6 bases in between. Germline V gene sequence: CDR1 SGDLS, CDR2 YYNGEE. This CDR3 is CASGASTDTQYF. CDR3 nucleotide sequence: TGTGCCAGCGGAGCTAGCACAGATACGCAGTATTTT.

This chain's CDR3 is CASSYGRVNEQYF. Written as DNA, the CDR3 is TGTGCCAGCAGTTACGGGCGGGTTAATGAGCAGTACTTC. V usage is TRBV6-6 and J usage is TRBJ2-7; D is possibly TRBD2 (5 bases). From germline, CDR1 is MNHNY and CDR2 SVGAGI (reference sequence). The length of the CDR3 is 13 residues. The germline V and J ends were trimmed by 2 bases and 7 bases, with 12 bases remaining between them.

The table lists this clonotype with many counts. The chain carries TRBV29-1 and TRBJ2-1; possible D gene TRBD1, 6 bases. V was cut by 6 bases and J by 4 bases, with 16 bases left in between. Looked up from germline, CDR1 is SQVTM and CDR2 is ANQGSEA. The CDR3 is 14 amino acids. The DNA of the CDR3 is TGCAGCGTAAAGCGGAAGGGGGATTACAATGAGCAGTTCTTC. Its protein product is CSVKRKGDYNEQFF.

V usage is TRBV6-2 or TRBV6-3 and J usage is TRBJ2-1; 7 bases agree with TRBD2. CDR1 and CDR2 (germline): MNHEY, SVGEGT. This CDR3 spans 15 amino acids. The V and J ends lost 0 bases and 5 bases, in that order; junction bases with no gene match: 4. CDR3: CASSYSGTNNNEQFF. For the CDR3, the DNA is TGTGCCAGCAGTTACTCCGGGACTAATAACAATGAGCAGTTCTTC.

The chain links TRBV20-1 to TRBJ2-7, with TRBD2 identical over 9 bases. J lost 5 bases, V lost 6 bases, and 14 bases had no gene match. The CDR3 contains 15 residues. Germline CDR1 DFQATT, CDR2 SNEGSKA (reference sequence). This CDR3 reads CSATRFSGGGHEQYF. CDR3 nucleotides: TGCAGTGCGACCCGCTTTAGCGGGGGCGGCCACGAGCAGTACTTC.

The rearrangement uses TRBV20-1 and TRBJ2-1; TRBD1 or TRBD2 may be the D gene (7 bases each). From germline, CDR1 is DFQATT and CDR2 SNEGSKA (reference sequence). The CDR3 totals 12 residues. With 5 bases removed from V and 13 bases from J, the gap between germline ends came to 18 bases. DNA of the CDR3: TGCAGTGCTTTGACAGGGAGGGAGACCCAGTTCTTC. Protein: CSALTGRETQFF.

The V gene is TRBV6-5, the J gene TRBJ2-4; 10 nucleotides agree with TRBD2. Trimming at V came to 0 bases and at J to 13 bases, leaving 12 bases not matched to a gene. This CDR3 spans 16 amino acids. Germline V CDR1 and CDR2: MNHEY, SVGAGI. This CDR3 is CASSYSILAGPGEQYF. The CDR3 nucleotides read TGTGCCAGCAGTTACTCGATACTAGCGGGACCTGGGGAGCAGTACTTC.

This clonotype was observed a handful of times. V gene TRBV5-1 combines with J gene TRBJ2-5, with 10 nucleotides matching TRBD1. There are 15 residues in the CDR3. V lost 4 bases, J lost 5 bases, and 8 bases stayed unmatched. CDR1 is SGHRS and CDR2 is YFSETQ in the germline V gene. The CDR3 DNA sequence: TGCGCCAGCAGCGGGGGACAGGGGTTGGAGGAGACCCAGTACTTC. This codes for CASSGGQGLEETQYF.

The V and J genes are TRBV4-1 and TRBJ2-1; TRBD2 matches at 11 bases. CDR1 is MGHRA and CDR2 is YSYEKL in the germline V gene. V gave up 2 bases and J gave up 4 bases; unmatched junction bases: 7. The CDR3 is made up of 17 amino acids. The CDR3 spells CASSQMAGTSGYNEQFF. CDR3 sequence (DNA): TGCGCCAGCAGCCAAATGGCCGGGACTAGCGGATACAATGAGCAGTTCTTC.

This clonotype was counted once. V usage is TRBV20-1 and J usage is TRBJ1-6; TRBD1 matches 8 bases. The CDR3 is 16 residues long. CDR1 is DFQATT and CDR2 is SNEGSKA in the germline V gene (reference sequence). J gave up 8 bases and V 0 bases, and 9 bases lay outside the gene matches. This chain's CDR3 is CSARDPYRGKDSPLHF. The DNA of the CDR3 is TGCAGTGCTAGAGATCCGTACAGGGGGAAGGATTCACCCCTCCACTTT.

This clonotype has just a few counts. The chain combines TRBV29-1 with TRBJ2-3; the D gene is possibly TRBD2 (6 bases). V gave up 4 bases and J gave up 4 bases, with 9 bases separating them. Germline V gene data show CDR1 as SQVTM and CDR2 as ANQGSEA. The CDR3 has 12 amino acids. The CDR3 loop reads CSVVAGSDTQYF. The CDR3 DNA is TGCAGCGTTGTGGCGGGATCAGATACGCAGTATTTT.

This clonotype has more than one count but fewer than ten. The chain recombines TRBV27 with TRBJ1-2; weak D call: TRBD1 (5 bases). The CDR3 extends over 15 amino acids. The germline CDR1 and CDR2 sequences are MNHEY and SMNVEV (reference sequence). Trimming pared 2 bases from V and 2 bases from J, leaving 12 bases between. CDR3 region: CASSLAPKGNYGYTF. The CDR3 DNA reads TGTGCCAGCAGTTTAGCCCCCAAGGGGAACTATGGCTACACCTTC.

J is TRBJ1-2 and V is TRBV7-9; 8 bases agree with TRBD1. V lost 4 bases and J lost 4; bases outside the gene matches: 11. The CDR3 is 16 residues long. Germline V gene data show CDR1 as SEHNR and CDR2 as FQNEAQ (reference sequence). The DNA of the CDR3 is TGTGCCAGCAGCTGGCAGCCCGGACAGGGCGGCTATGGCTACACCTTC. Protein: CASSWQPGQGGYGYTF.

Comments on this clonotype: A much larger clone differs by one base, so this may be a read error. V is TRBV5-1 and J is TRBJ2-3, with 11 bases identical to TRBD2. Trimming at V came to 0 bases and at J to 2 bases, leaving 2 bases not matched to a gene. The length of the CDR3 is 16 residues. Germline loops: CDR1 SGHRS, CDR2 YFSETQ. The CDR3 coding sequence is TGCGCCAGCAGCTTGGAGGGACTAGCGGCCACAGATACGCAGTATTTT. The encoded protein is CASSLEGLAATDTQYF.

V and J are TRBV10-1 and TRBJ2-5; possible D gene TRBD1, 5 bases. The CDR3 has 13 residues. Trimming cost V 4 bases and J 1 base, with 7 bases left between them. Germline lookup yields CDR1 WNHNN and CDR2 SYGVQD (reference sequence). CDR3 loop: CASSAQAQETQYF. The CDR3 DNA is TGCGCCAGCAGTGCACAGGCCCAAGAGACCCAGTACTTC.